One sample yielded the 8 T cell receptor beta chains listed below, sequenced in a study of beta chain features in type 1 diabetes. Study results and limitations: Type 1 diabetes patients showed a moderate but significant shortening of TCRB CDR3s in all four CD4+ subsets.

cDNA synthesis used the whole RNA isolate, giving expressed TCRB sequences. Generated by immunoSEQ multiplex PCR, the TCRdb table keeps only in-frame clones and is missing some. The sample contains around 150,000 clones, 6.5% to 8.5% of which appear only once. Antigens for these TCRs are unknown. The sequenced sample consisted of central memory CD4+ T cells from blood. The receptors stem from a woman aged 18-29 years with type 1 diabetes.

The chain employs TRBV4-1 and TRBJ2-5; 13 bases match TRBD2. Per germline, CDR1 MGHRA and CDR2 YSYEKL. J gave up 2 bases and V 4 bases, and 1 base lay outside the gene matches. The length of the CDR3 is 15 residues. CDR3 sequence reads: CASSLGLAGQETQYF. The DNA for the CDR3 is TGCGCCAGCAGCCTGGGACTAGCGGGGCAAGAGACCCAGTACTTC.

V gene TRBV15 combines with J gene TRBJ1-2, with no clear D. Germline V gene data show CDR1 as LNHNV and CDR2 as YYDKDF (reference sequence). The CDR3 length is 14 residues. V was trimmed by 5 bases and J by 8 bases, leaving 18 bases between them. CDR3 residues: CATSGRRRTAGYTF. The CDR3, as DNA: TGTGCCACCAGCGGGAGGAGACGAACGGCCGGCTACACCTTC.

This clone was counted a few times. This chain joins TRBV14 and TRBJ2-3; tentative D call: TRBD2 (6 bases). With 1 base removed from V and 1 base from J, the gap between germline ends came to 9 bases. Germline CDR1 is SGHDN and CDR2 is FVKESK. The CDR3 has 15 residues. The CDR3 here is CASSQVWRGTDTQYF. CDR3 in DNA: TGTGCCAGCAGCCAAGTGTGGAGGGGCACAGATACGCAGTATTTT.

The rearrangement uses TRBV7-9 and TRBJ2-7; 7 nucleotides align to TRBD1. The J segment lost 3 bases and the V segment lost 5 bases, leaving 4 bases of the junction unmatched. CDR3 length: 13 residues. CDR1 is SEHNR, CDR2 FQNEAQ, per germline (reference sequence). CDR3 sequence (DNA): TGTGCCAGCAGCCTCGGGACAGTCTACGAGCAGTACTTC. It encodes CASSLGTVYEQYF.

This clone was detected many times. V and J are TRBV28 and TRBJ2-7; 7 bases are shared with TRBD1. Trimming removed 5 bases from V and 5 bases from J; junction bases left unmatched: 12. Germline CDR1 and CDR2: MDHEN and SYDVKM. CDR3 length: 15 residues. The CDR3 bases are TGTGCCAGCAGTCCCCTCGACAGGGACGGCAACGAGCAGTACTTC. Its translation is CASSPLDRDGNEQYF.

This clone was observed a handful of times. The CDR3 coding sequence is TGCGCCAGCAGCTTGGGGCAGTTCCAAGAGACCCAGTACTTC. Amino acids: CASSLGQFQETQYF. This rearrangement joins TRBV5-1 to TRBJ2-5, with no clear D. Germline loops: CDR1 SGHRS, CDR2 YFSETQ. The CDR3 is 14 residues long. Trimming stripped 0 bases from V and 1 base from J, with 7 bases between.

This clone was seen at least ten times. The chain joins TRBV20-1 to TRBJ1-5; weak D call: TRBD1 (5 bases). This CDR3 comprises 11 residues. Germline CDR1 and CDR2: DFQATT and SNEGSKA (reference sequence). V was trimmed by 5 bases and J by 9 bases, leaving 11 bases between them. This CDR3 reads CSAFGGGPQHF. The CDR3, as DNA: TGCAGTGCTTTCGGGGGGGGGCCCCAGCATTTT.

In its sample, this clone was seen a few times. The chain combines TRBV15 with TRBJ2-2; 7 bases are shared with TRBD2. Germline V gene data show CDR1 as LNHNV and CDR2 as YYDKDF (reference sequence). The trim removed 0 bases at V and 4 bases at J, leaving 2 bases unmatched. The CDR3 is 15 amino acids. CDR3 bases: TGTGCCACCAGCAGAGATTGGGGGGGCACCGGGGAGCTGTTTTTT. This translates into CATSRDWGGTGELFF.